This T cell receptor beta chain was found in a study of T cells in Graves' hyperthyroidism and ophthalmopathy. No ophthalmopathy progression within 18 months constituted stable Graves' hyperthyroidism. Source material for PBMCs was about 11 ml fresh peripheral blood. Germline assignment: CDR1 GTSNPN and CDR2 SVGIG (reference sequence). The CDR3 loop spans 12 amino acids. Trimming shortened V by 3 bases and J by 3 bases, and 8 bases separated the two germline ends. On this clonotype: Its antigen is unknown.

Authors of the study amplified TCR beta CDR3 regions from RNA transcripts. With the HTBI primer set, the TCR CDR3 went through a first round of RT-PCR. Each CDR3 protein is one row after TCRdb ran MiXCR on the multiplex PCR reads. The sample includes 300,000 to 450,000 distinct CDR3 sequences, roughly 25% seen only once; the top ten take roughly 80%. Broader study findings: Ophthalmopathy was told apart from stable hyperthyroidism by a 13 V-J model. Clonotypes that were expanded in thyroid above 0.001 mostly appeared in blood too.

The chain carries TRBV30 and TRBJ1-1; unclear D gene. Input material: blood. The TCR was taken from a man aged 50 to 59 with Graves' hyperthyroidism. CDR3 in DNA: TGTGCCTGGAGCCGTATGGACACTGAAGCTTTCTTT. Translation: CAWSRMDTEAFF.